This record looks at one T cell receptor (beta chain) sequence and its context. Its antigen is not identified. The table came from immunoSEQ multiplex PCR; TCRdb's copy has only in-frame clones and leaves some out. The repertoire holds 95,000 to 100,000 clones, with about 88% as singletons. The data derive from a study of T cell responses to AZD1222 COVID-19 vaccine. The study's findings and limits: Nearly half of spike-specific TCRs reportedly target unmutated variant regions.

The CDR3 consists of 15 residues. The origin of this receptor is an adult who received the AZD1222 COVID-19 vaccine. The sample was peripheral blood, taken 28 days after the second AZD1222 dose. This chain connects TRBV21-1 to TRBJ1-2. TRBV21-1 is described as a pseudogene. The CDR3 protein is CASSSPGPRTYGYTF. DNA for the CDR3: TGTGCCAGCAGCAGTCCGGGACCGCGGACCTATGGCTACACCTTC.